This T cell receptor beta chain was sequenced during a study of T-cell reconstitution after alpha-beta-depleted transplantation in children. Points from the study as a whole: TCRbeta diversity was high at day 60 in some patients (a result of surviving recipient T cells and thymic progenitors). Several hundred expanded graft clones reportedly were the source of alpha-beta T cells about two months after transplant. By one year post-transplant, T-cell counts and diversity largely arose from T cells that were newly produced.

For TCRbeta, the library was prepared with unique molecular identifiers. Using its own MiXCR run on the PCR reads, TCRdb lists one record per CDR3 protein. The data contain 350,000 to 500,000 distinct CDR3 sequences, roughly 43% of them singletons. Germline CDR1 DFQATT, CDR2 SNEGSKA (reference sequence). The CDR3 is made up of 15 amino acids. V lost 1 base to trimming and J lost 4 bases, with 17 bases between them. Only one count was recorded for this clonotype. Its antigen is unknown. This TCR derives from a girl under 10 years old with aplastic anemia, due to receive a stem cell transplant. The sample in question was PBMCs, obtained before TCRalphabeta/CD19-depleted stem cell transplant. V and J are TRBV20-1 and TRBJ2-7; D might be TRBD2 (5 bases). The CDR3 protein is CSARASPLARYEQYF. CDR3 nucleotide sequence: TGCAGTGCTAGAGCCTCCCCGCTAGCTCGATACGAGCAGTACTTC.